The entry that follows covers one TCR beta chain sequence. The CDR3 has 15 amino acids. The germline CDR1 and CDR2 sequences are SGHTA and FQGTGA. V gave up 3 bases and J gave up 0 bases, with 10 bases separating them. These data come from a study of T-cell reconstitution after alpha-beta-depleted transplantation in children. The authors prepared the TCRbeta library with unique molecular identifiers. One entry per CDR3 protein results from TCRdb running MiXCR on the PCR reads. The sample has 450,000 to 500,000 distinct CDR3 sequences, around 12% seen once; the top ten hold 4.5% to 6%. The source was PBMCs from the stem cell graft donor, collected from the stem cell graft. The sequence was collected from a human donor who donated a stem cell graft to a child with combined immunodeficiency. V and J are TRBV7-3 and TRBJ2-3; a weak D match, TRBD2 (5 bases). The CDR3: CASSLGWTSTDTQYF. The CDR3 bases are TGTGCCAGCAGCTTGGGGTGGACTAGCACAGATACGCAGTATTTT.